Below, 10 T cell receptor beta chains from the same sample are listed, as sequenced in a study of regulatory T cells in long-lasting Graves disease (dated by TCRdb to the early 2020s). Libraries were built with multiplex PCR. TCRdb lists the instrument as Illumina HiSeq 4000. TCR beta libraries were built with iRepertoire HTBI primers and Arm-PCR amplification of CDR3 regions. The public sequencing data were trimmed at Q25 with fastp and processed into clonotypes with MiXCR by TCRdb, which kept only in-frame beta chains. Each record represents a unique CDR3 protein, reported with the most common genes and DNA among its rows. This sample comprises some 240,000 distinct CDR3 sequences, approximately 18% of them detected only once. The leading ten clones occupy 12% of the sample. The time point label here, explained by the study, means: newly diagnosed GD, antithyroid drugs for less than 3 months. RNA was extracted from PBMCs in TRIzol for both TCR sequencing and RNA sequencing.

These records were also assigned to another study, of T cells in Graves' hyperthyroidism and ophthalmopathy.

Sequencing used peripheral blood mononuclear cells (PBMCs), obtained at new diagnosis, from a patient treated with antithyroid drugs. These receptors all stem from a woman aged 25 to 39 with Graves disease. Donor details come from another sample of the same person, matched by shared clones.

This clonotype was seen ten or more times. This chain joins TRBV6-1 and TRBJ1-2, with unresolved D. Trimming stripped 2 bases from V and 8 bases from J, with 6 bases between. The CDR3 is 11 residues long. CDR1 and CDR2 from the germline V gene are MNHNS and SASEGT. CDR3 loop: CASSEFRGYTF. The CDR3 DNA reads as TGTGCCAGCAGTGAATTTCGCGGCTACACCTTC.

In this sample, this clonotype turned up a few times. V is TRBV19 and J is TRBJ2-3; 9 nucleotides agree with TRBD2. J lost 1 base, V lost 5 bases, and 4 bases had no gene match. Germline-derived CDR1 and CDR2 are LNHDA and SQIVND (reference sequence). This CDR3 has 15 residues. CDR3: CASSSTSGGTDTQYF. The CDR3, as DNA: TGTGCCAGTAGTTCGACTAGCGGAGGCACAGATACGCAGTATTTT. Full variable domain (rest looked up from reference TRBV19 and TRBJ2-3): DGGITQSPKYLFRKEGQNVTLSCEQNLNHDAMYWYRQDPGQGLRLIYYSQIVNDFQKGDIAEGYSVSREKKESFPLTVTSAQKNPTAFYLCASSSTSGGTDTQYFGPGTRLTVL.

This clonotype was seen ten or more times. V is TRBV27 and J is TRBJ2-3, with D maybe TRBD2 (6 bases). V was shortened by 4 bases and J by 5 bases, with 13 bases between the two germline ends. The CDR3 consists of 14 residues. Germline CDR1 reads MNHEY; CDR2 reads SMNVEV (reference sequence). The CDR3 region has the DNA TGTGCCAGCAGTTCGCCGGGGGTAGTAGATACGCAGTATTTT. The encoded protein is CASSSPGVVDTQYF.

This clonotype has a handful of counts. The J gene is TRBJ2-7, the V gene TRBV9; TRBD2 aligns across 7 bases. CDR1 is SGDLS and CDR2 is YYNGEE in the germline V gene. Trimming at V came to 4 bases and at J to 7 bases, leaving 8 bases not matched to a gene. The CDR3 has 13 amino acids. The CDR3 DNA is TGTGCCAGCAGCTTGGGGGGGTTGGGTGAGCAGTACTTC. This sequence encodes CASSLGGLGEQYF.

This clonotype has a count of ten or more. CDR3 residues: CATLTRDTEAFF. In nucleotides, the CDR3 is TGTGCCACCCTAACGCGCGACACTGAAGCTTTCTTT. V gene TRBV10-3 combines with J gene TRBJ1-1; D ambiguous. The CDR3 sequence is 12 residues long. The V end was cut by 10 bases, the J end by 3 bases, with 12 bases between. Germline lookup yields CDR1 ENHRY and CDR2 SYGVKD.

This clonotype was counted once. The chain has TRBV2 and TRBJ2-7; 9 bases agree with TRBD1. The CDR3 loop spans 16 amino acids. Trimming cost V 8 bases and J 2 bases; bases outside gene matches: 13. Germline CDR1 reads SNHLY; CDR2 reads FYNNEI. The CDR3 nucleotides are TGTGCCAGCCGACCCACCGGGGACAGGGACACCTACGAGCAGTACTTC. It encodes CASRPTGDRDTYEQYF.

The rearrangement uses TRBV6-5 and TRBJ2-7; 7 nucleotides line up with TRBD1. V shed 0 bases, J shed 3 bases, and the junction held 5 bases outside the gene matches. The CDR3 loop spans 15 amino acids. CDR1 MNHEY and CDR2 SVGAGI come from the germline V gene. CDR3 nucleotides: TGTGCCAGCAGTTACTCGGGACAGATTCTCTACGAGCAGTACTTC. It is translated as CASSYSGQILYEQYF.

This clonotype showed up just once. The J gene is TRBJ2-5, the V gene TRBV5-1; D is possibly TRBD2 (6 bases). The germline gives CDR1 SGHRS, CDR2 YFSETQ. The CDR3 runs to 16 residues. Trimming cost V 0 bases and J 4 bases, with 16 bases left between them. CDR3 bases: TGCGCCAGCAGCTTGGGAGGTCATGGAGGGACAGAGACCCAGTACTTC. Amino acid sequence: CASSLGGHGGTETQYF.

The chain combines TRBV30 with TRBJ2-5, with TRBD2 matching 7 bases. V trimming: 0 bases; J trimming: 1 base; junction bases outside the gene matches: 2. There are 14 residues in the CDR3. Germline CDR1 is GTSNPN and CDR2 is SVGIG (reference sequence). In DNA form, the CDR3 reads TGTGCCTGGAGTGTATGGGGGGGCCAAGAGACCCAGTACTTC. Its translation: CAWSVWGGQETQYF.

In the case of this clonotype: A much larger clone sits a single nucleotide away, making a read error possible. CDR3 in amino acids: CASSSPAGGDIQYF. CDR3 nucleotides: TGTGCCAGCTCATCCCCCGCGGGAGGAGACATTCAGTACTTC. The chain is built from TRBV18 and TRBJ2-4; 8 nucleotides match TRBD2. The trim removed 5 bases at V and 8 bases at J, leaving 8 bases unmatched. Germline CDR1 and CDR2: KGHSH and LQKENI. The CDR3 runs 14 residues.